These 15 T cell receptor beta chains originate from one sample sequenced in a study of cytomegalovirus exposure and HLA in healthy donors. Primers included in the PCR were 60 Vbeta and 13 Jbeta primers. This table comes from immunoSEQ multiplex PCR, and its TCRdb copy is limited to in-frame clones, with some not included. The sample carries about 98,000 clones, approximately 78% recorded once. Specimen: PBMCs. The receptors derive from a man aged 35-49 years in good health and CMV-seronegative.

The rearrangement uses TRBV10-3 and TRBJ1-6; 8 bases agree with TRBD1. The CDR3 is made up of 14 amino acids. Germline-derived CDR1 and CDR2 are ENHRY and SYGVKD. V was pared by 9 bases and J by 10 bases, with 11 bases of the junction left unmatched. The CDR3 DNA sequence: TGTGCCATAACTCCTGACAGGGGTAAATCACCCCTCCACTTT. It yields the protein CAITPDRGKSPLHF.

This chain uses TRBV6-1 with TRBJ1-5; a possible D gene is TRBD1 (6 bases). The CDR3 covers 14 residues. The V gene lost 8 bases and the J gene lost 3 bases, with 14 bases spanning the gap. The V gene's germline CDR1 is MNHNS and CDR2 SASEGT. The CDR3 DNA reads as TGTGCCAGCCGGAGGCAGGGGAACAATCAGCCCCAGCATTTT. It yields the protein CASRRQGNNQPQHF.

The V and J genes are TRBV30 and TRBJ1-1; 11 bases are a match to TRBD1. Germline V lookup: CDR1 GTSNPN, CDR2 SVGIG (reference sequence). With 8 bases clipped from V and 5 bases from J, the junction kept 10 bases outside the gene matches. There are 14 residues in the CDR3. The CDR3 DNA reads TGTGCCCGGGGGACAGGGGGTTTGGGGACTGAAGCTTTCTTT. Translation gives CARGTGGLGTEAFF.

This chain uses TRBV5-5 with TRBJ2-3; D is perhaps TRBD1 (5 bases). Germline CDR1 and CDR2: SGHKS and YYEKEE (reference sequence). The CDR3 has 16 residues. V dropped 3 bases and J dropped 2 bases, with 16 bases sitting between them. The CDR3 sequence is CASSSSGHLNTDTQYF. The CDR3, as DNA: TGTGCCAGCAGCTCCTCAGGGCACCTTAACACAGATACGCAGTATTTT.

The chain couples TRBV27 to TRBJ2-7; no reliable D call. CDR1 is MNHEY, CDR2 SMNVEV, per germline (reference sequence). The V gene lost 5 bases and the J gene lost 6 bases, with 23 bases spanning the gap. CDR3 size: 16 residues. The CDR3 sequence: CASSLTSFGEVAEQYF. CDR3 nucleotides: TGTGCCAGCAGTCTGACCAGCTTTGGCGAGGTCGCCGAGCAGTACTTC.

The chain joins TRBV10-3 to TRBJ1-6; a possible D gene is TRBD1 (5 bases). This CDR3 region has 14 residues. Trimming took 6 bases from V and 8 from J, leaving 14 bases between them. Germline CDR1 is ENHRY and CDR2 is SYGVKD. The CDR3 reads CAIRQVLIDSPLHF. The CDR3, as DNA: TGTGCCATCAGACAGGTGCTTATCGATTCACCCCTCCACTTT.

The chain couples TRBV7-8 to TRBJ2-2, with 11 bases fitting TRBD1. After removal of 2 bases from V and 4 bases from J, the junction contained 12 bases not matched to a gene. Germline CDR1 and CDR2: SGHVS and FQNEAQ. The length of the CDR3 is 19 residues. CDR3 amino acids: CASSLIRSVGTGGTGELFF. CDR3 DNA sequence: TGTGCCAGCAGCTTAATACGGTCCGTTGGGACAGGGGGCACCGGGGAGCTGTTTTTT.

J is TRBJ2-1 and V is TRBV28; tentative D call: TRBD2 (7 bases). V lost 3 bases and J lost 7, with 16 bases in between. Per the germline V gene, CDR1 is MDHEN and CDR2 is SYDVKM. This CDR3 is 15 amino acids long. This CDR3 is CASSFGGAVENEQFF. The CDR3 region has the DNA TGTGCCAGCAGTTTTGGGGGGGCTGTGGAAAATGAGCAGTTCTTC.

V usage is TRBV28 and J usage is TRBJ1-6; 7 bases map to TRBD1. J lost 7 bases, V lost 8 bases, and 5 bases had no gene match. Germline values: CDR1 MDHEN, CDR2 SYDVKM. The CDR3 runs to 13 residues. CDR3 amino acids: CASSGQRNSPLHF. CDR3 bases: TGTGCCAGCTCGGGACAGCGAAATTCACCCCTCCACTTT.

CDR3 in DNA: TGTGCCAGCAGAAGGGGGTCGGGACAGGGGGCGATTGGCTACACCTTC. It codes for CASRRGSGQGAIGYTF. This sequence joins TRBV5-5 and TRBJ1-2, with 12 nucleotides matching TRBD1. V gave up 5 bases and J gave up 7 bases; unmatched junction bases: 12. This CDR3 comprises 16 residues. The germline V gene encodes CDR1 SGHKS and CDR2 YYEKEE (reference sequence). Combining the CDR3 with reference TRBV5-5 and TRBJ1-2 gives the whole variable domain DAGVTQSPTHLIKTRGQQVTLRCSPISGHKSVSWYQQVLGQGPQFIFQYYEKEERGRGNFPDRFSARQFPNYSSELNVNALLLGDSALYLCASRRGSGQGAIGYTFGSGTRLTVV.

This chain joins TRBV19 and TRBJ1-1, with D tentatively TRBD1 (6 bases). CDR1 LNHDA and CDR2 SQIVND come from the germline V gene (reference sequence). Between the trimmed V and J ends, which lost 5 bases and 1 base, there was a span of 14 bases. The CDR3 is 15 residues long. The CDR3 here is CASSRSRGSNTEAFF. In nucleotides, the CDR3 is TGTGCCAGTAGTCGATCCAGGGGTTCGAACACTGAAGCTTTCTTT.

The chain uses TRBV27 and TRBJ1-5; no clear D gene. V gave up 8 bases and J gave up 1 base, with 15 bases separating them. CDR3 length: 15 amino acids. In germline, CDR1 is MNHEY, CDR2 SMNVEV (reference sequence). CDR3 DNA: TGTGCCAGCGATATTCAGTCGAAGAGCAATCAGCCCCAGCATTTT. Protein sequence: CASDIQSKSNQPQHF.

The V and J genes are TRBV6-4 and TRBJ1-2; 10 positions match TRBD1. Looked up from germline, CDR1 is MRHNA and CDR2 is SNTAGT. Unmatched junction bases numbered 8, after V lost 0 bases and J lost 7 bases. The CDR3 has 16 residues. CDR3 sequence: CASSDSEGTGVGGYTF. Written as DNA, the CDR3 is TGTGCCAGCAGTGACTCAGAAGGGACAGGGGTTGGTGGCTACACCTTC.

The gene calls are TRBV9 and TRBJ2-1; D remains unclear. The germline V gene has CDR1 SGDLS and CDR2 YYNGEE. The CDR3 totals 12 residues. V lost 5 bases and J 5 bases, leaving 8 bases between the germline ends. As DNA, the CDR3 is TGTGCCAGCAGTGACTCGGACAATGAGCAGTTCTTC. Its translation: CASSDSDNEQFF.

The chain links TRBV5-6 to TRBJ1-1, with 7 bases lining up with TRBD1. CDR1 and CDR2 (germline): SGHDT, YYEEEE. The CDR3 covers 13 residues. With 4 bases clipped from V and 6 bases from J, the junction kept 6 bases outside the gene matches. CDR3 region: CASSRTGVPEAFF. The CDR3 bases are TGTGCCAGCAGCCGTACAGGGGTTCCTGAAGCTTTCTTT.